This T cell receptor beta chain was sequenced in a study of T-cell memory formation after mild COVID-19 (dated by TCRdb to 2020 to 2023). Concerning the study at large: TCR sequence clusters from the two donors were largely donor specific. Longitudinal TCRalpha and TCRbeta repertoire sequencing tracked T-cell clones expanding and contracting after mild COVID-19 in a couple of donors. The cohort was made up of two young adult volunteers, one female and one male, who were previously healthy. The investigation overall reported the following: The second-wave clones that peaked on day 37 were not confirmed to be SARS-CoV-2 specific. Clones contracting from day 15 to 85 had balanced CD4/CD8 phenotypes, while a second wave expanding from day 15 to 37 was biased towards CD4+. Some responding clones were found in pre-infection memory, which suggests that pre-existing cross-reactive memory T cells took part in the SARS-CoV-2 response. Contracting CD4+ clones turned up mainly in the CM and EM memory subsets, whereas EMRA was where CD8+ clones were enriched. Only a couple of mild cases were covered by the study, and larger cohorts that include severe cases with pre-infection samples were considered necessary.

Ficoll-Paque density gradient centrifugation was used to isolate PBMCs. The trim is 4 bases for V and 2 bases for J, with a gap of 14 bases between the germline ends. The CDR3, cysteine through phenylalanine, is 16 amino acids long. Only CDR3 DNA is held: 48 bases, read in frame from base 1. Reading the germline V gene gives CDR1 SGHTA and CDR2 FQGNSA. Instrument used: Illumina NovaSeq 6000. cDNA libraries for TCRalpha and TCRbeta were prepared by 5'RACE using constant-segment primers, with sample barcodes and unique molecular identifiers added. RNA was extracted from every sample with Trizol reagent. Libraries were amplified in two PCR steps, with a second sample barcode and Illumina TruSeq adapters added in the second step. The libraries were sequenced on an Illumina NovaSeq using 2 x 150 bp paired-end reads. As for the original processing: The reads were demultiplexed and collapsed into UMI-guided consensus sequences using migec v1.2.7. Using mixcr v2.1.11, the UMI consensuses were aligned to TRA and TRB V and J templates and assembled into clonotypes. A clonotype was counted as expanded or contracted only when both edgeR and NoisET called the clonotype significant, with the noise models trained on biological replicates. For edgeR calls, the cutoffs were a false discovery rate-adjusted p below 0.01 and a log2 fold-change threshold of 1. As an exploratory analysis of dynamics, max-normalized trajectories of the 1000 most abundant clonotypes were examined by PCA with hierarchical clustering. Separately sequenced CD4+ and CD8+ repertoires were used to assign the CD4 or CD8 phenotype of responding clones. TCRdb ran its own pipeline on the public reads, namely fastp trimming at Q25 and MiXCR clone calling, and kept in-frame beta chains. Each CDR3 protein gets just one entry, which takes the most common genes and DNA from the rows behind it. TCRdb, not the original authors, processed these V and J calls. The sample profile shows 210,000 or so distinct CDR3 sequences; approximately 10% of them were found once. Just over 3% of the sample is in the top ten clones.

This clonotype was counted between two and nine times. The antigen this receptor binds is unknown. No quality values exist for individual bases; no much larger clone is one base distant. This sequence uses TRBV7-2 and TRBJ1-4, with no confident D gene call. The specimen was PBMCs or a T cell subset sorted from them (not recorded which). This TCR was sampled from a man younger than 35 who had mild COVID-19 (a few samples of this study predate the infection). The sample titles of this study are shuffled in the database, so cell type and time point are left out; the donor was told from shared clones. The nucleotide sequence reads TGTGCCAGCAGCTCAAGCCTGGGGTTGACTAATGAAAAACTGTTTTTT. Translated, this is CASSSSLGLTNEKLFF.